The rows below give T cell receptor beta chains drawn from one sample of a study of prognosis after radiotherapy for stage I lung cancer. TCRdb re-analysed the multiplex PCR reads in MiXCR, keeping a single row per CDR3 protein. The sample lists around 59,000 distinct CDR3 sequences, around 27% seen once, with about 7.5% in the top ten. This material consisted of PBMCs, taken before or after stereotactic body radiation therapy (not recorded which). Every receptor here comes from a donor aged 50 or older with non-small cell lung cancer. Both conserved end residues are part of each CDR3. The D gene is left open where the match is weak. A row's size may be missing; if present it is once, few, many or a size class.

cdr3_nt,cdr3_aa,clone_size,j_call,v_call,d_call
TGTGCCAGCAAAATGACGGGACATCTATTTGGAGAGACCCAGTACTTC,CASKMTGHLFGETQYF,many,TRBJ2-5,TRBV28,NA
TGTGCCAGCAACGTACACAGCGGGCAAGAGACACAGTACTTC,CASNVHSGQETQYF,NA,TRBJ2-5,TRBV28,NA
TGTGCCATCAGTGAGTCGATTCGGAGAACCTACGAGCAGTACTTC,CAISESIRRTYEQYF,many,TRBJ2-7,TRBV10-3,NA
TGTGCCAGTAGCCGGGGACGAGATGGCTACACCTTC,CASSRGRDGYTF,many,TRBJ1-2,TRBV19,NA
TGCAGTGCTATGGAGGGACTAGCGGGGATCATCACAGATACGCAGTATTTT,CSAMEGLAGIITDTQYF,many,TRBJ2-3,TRBV20-1,TRBD2
TGTGCCAGCAGCTTAGTTAATCTCAGGGAGACCCAGTACTTC,CASSLVNLRETQYF,many,TRBJ2-5,TRBV7-9,NA
TGTGCCAGCAGCCAGCAGGAGGATCAGCCCCAGCATTTT,CASSQQEDQPQHF,many,TRBJ1-5,TRBV4-2,NA
TGCAGTGCTAGGGACGGACTGAGGGGCTACACCTTC,CSARDGLRGYTF,many,TRBJ1-2,TRBV20-1,NA
TGTGCCAGCAGCTTGACCGGGACAGGGGACGGCTACACCTTC,CASSLTGTGDGYTF,many,TRBJ1-2,TRBV5-5,TRBD1
TGCGCCAGCAGCTCCCAGGCGGGGGTCCTCACAGATACGCAGTATTTT,CASSSQAGVLTDTQYF,NA,TRBJ2-3,TRBV5-1,TRBD2
TGTGCCAGCAGCTCCACAGGGGCTGCGGGAGAGACCCAGTACTTC,CASSSTGAAGETQYF,many,TRBJ2-5,TRBV7-3,TRBD1
TGTGCCAGCAGCTTAGGGGACAGGGTGTATCACGAGCAGTACTTC,CASSLGDRVYHEQYF,many,TRBJ2-7,TRBV5-8,TRBD1
TGTGCCAGCAGTTCCGGGTCTTTTATAATGAACACTGAAGCTTTCTTT,CASSSGSFIMNTEAFF,few,TRBJ1-1,TRBV7-2,NA
TGTGCCAGCAGTTCCCTAGGAGGGGCTGGCTACACCTTC,CASSSLGGAGYTF,many,TRBJ1-2,TRBV12-3/TRBV12-4,NA
TGTGCCAGCAGTTACTCGGGGACCCCGGGCTACACCTTC,CASSYSGTPGYTF,many,TRBJ1-2,TRBV6-5,NA
TGTGCCAGCAGAAAAGCCTCAGGGTTCTACGAGCAGTACTTC,CASRKASGFYEQYF,few,TRBJ2-7,TRBV5-6,NA
TGCAGTGCTAGAGATCTATATATCCAAGAGACCCAGTACTTC,CSARDLYIQETQYF,many,TRBJ2-5,TRBV20-1,NA
TGTGCCAGCAGCCCCCAAGGCGGGGATCGCACAGATACGCAGTATTTT,CASSPQGGDRTDTQYF,many,TRBJ2-3,TRBV11-1,NA
TGCGCCAGCAGGCCGAATCTGGGACGGACTTTTTATGGCTACACCTTC,CASRPNLGRTFYGYTF,NA,TRBJ1-2,TRBV5-1,NA
TGTGCCAGCAGTTACTCGGGAAGAGGAGGTGAAAAACTGTTTTTT,CASSYSGRGGEKLFF,many,TRBJ1-4,TRBV6-5,NA
TGTGCCAGCAGCTCCCAGGGCTCGAACACTGAAGCTTTCTTT,CASSSQGSNTEAFF,many,TRBJ1-1,TRBV7-2,NA
TGCGCCAGCAGCGGAAGGACCAGCGTCACAGATACGCAGTATTTT,CASSGRTSVTDTQYF,many,TRBJ2-3,TRBV5-1,NA
TGTGCCAGTAGTATTTCTCCTCAAGGGGATCAGCCCCAGCATTTT,CASSISPQGDQPQHF,many,TRBJ1-5,TRBV19,NA
TGCGCCAGCAGCTTGGGGGGGAGAACAGGTTCTGAAGCTTTCTTT,CASSLGGRTGSEAFF,many,TRBJ1-1,TRBV5-1,NA
TGTGCCAGCACCCTTCCGGGGGGCAGGGGTAATTCACCCCTCCACTTT,CASTLPGGRGNSPLHF,many,TRBJ1-6,TRBV28,NA
TGTGCCAGCAGTCAAGTCCTCGGGACACCCTACGAGCAGTACTTC,CASSQVLGTPYEQYF,many,TRBJ2-7,TRBV27,NA
TGTGCCAGCAGCTTAGGGAGCCCTTCGCTGTCAGATACGCAGTATTTT,CASSLGSPSLSDTQYF,many,TRBJ2-3,TRBV7-8,NA
TGTGCCAGAAGCCATAGAAGCGAGACCCAGTATTTC,CARSHRSETQYF,once,TRBJ2-5,TRBV28,NA